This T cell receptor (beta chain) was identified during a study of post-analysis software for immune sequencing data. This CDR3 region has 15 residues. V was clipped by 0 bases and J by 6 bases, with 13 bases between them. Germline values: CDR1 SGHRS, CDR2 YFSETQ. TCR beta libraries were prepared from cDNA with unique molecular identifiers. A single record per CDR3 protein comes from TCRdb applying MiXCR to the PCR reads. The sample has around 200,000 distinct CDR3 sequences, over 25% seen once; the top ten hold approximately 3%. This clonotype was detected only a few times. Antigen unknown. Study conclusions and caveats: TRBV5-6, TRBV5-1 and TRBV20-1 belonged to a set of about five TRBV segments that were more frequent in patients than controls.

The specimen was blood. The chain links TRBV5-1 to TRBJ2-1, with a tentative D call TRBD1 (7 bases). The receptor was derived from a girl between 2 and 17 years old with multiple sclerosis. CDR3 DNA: TGCGCCAGCAGCTTGGGTAGCAGGGGGGTCAATGAGCAGTTCTTC. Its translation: CASSLGSRGVNEQFF.